A single T cell receptor (beta chain) is shown here with its context. The antigen remains unidentified. The junction differs from germline at one of its ends, possibly a read error. This record belongs to a study of T cells in Graves' hyperthyroidism and ophthalmopathy. The CDR3 extends over 14 amino acids. Germline CDR1 and CDR2: SQVTM and ANQGSEA. Findings of the study overall: Blood also contained most expanded thyroid clonotypes above 0.001. The model made its ophthalmopathy prediction, and onset followed a median approximately 6 months later.

Researchers took RNA transcripts and amplified the TCR beta CDR3 regions from them. HTBI primers were the set used in a first-round RT-PCR of the TCR CDR3. TCRdb called the multiplex PCR reads again in MiXCR, with one record for every CDR3 protein. The table records roughly 500,000 distinct CDR3 sequences, 40% to 50% of them present only once. Pregnant or lactating patients were excluded, as were those with uncontrolled infection or other autoimmune disease. Diagnoses used clinical symptoms, serum thyroxine and TRAb, thyroid ultrasound and orbital computed tomography. This TCR derives from an adult woman with Graves' disease, either hyperthyroidism or ophthalmopathy (not recorded which). The sample consisted of peripheral blood or thyroid tissue (not recorded which). The chain recombines TRBV29-1 with TRBJ2-7; TRBD1 matches at 8 bases. The CDR3 spells CSAEAGQGQLEQYF. Written as DNA, the CDR3 is TGCAGCGCTGAAGCAGGACAGGGACAACTCGAGCAGTACTTC.